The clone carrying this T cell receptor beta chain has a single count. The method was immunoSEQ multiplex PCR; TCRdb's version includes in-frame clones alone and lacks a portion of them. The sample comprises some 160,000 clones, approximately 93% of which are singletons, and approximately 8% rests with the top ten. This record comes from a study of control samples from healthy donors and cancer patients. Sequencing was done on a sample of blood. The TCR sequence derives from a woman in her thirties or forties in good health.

As DNA, the CDR3 is TGTGCTAGTGGTTGGGCTGCCTCCACGAAAGCTTTCTTT. It encodes CASGWAASTKAFF. The chain carries TRBV12-5 and TRBJ1-1; no clear D. From germline, CDR1 is LGHNT and CDR2 FRNRAP. V was shortened by 4 bases and J by 9 bases, with 15 bases between the two germline ends. This CDR3 region has 13 residues. Looking up the rest from reference TRBV12-5 and TRBJ1-1 gives the full variable domain: DARVTQTPRHKVTEMGQEVTMRCQPILGHNTVFWYRQTMMQGLELLAYFRNRAPLDDSGMPKDRFSAEMPDATLATLKIQPSEPRDSAVYFCASGWAASTKAFFGQGTRLTVV.